The rows below give T cell receptor beta chains drawn from one sample of a study of T cell responses to AZD1222 COVID-19 vaccine. Measured with immunoSEQ multiplex PCR; TCRdb has only the in-frame clones, and not every one. Here the sample spans about 150,000 clones, about 89% being singletons. The source material was peripheral blood, sampled 28 days after the second AZD1222 dose. Receptors were obtained from an adult who received the AZD1222 COVID-19 vaccine. CDR3s include the opening cysteine and the closing phenylalanine or tryptophan.

V | CDR3
TRBV30 | CAWSGTRYEQYF
TRBV5-1 | CASSTGPGRETQYF
TRBV6-2/TRBV6-3 | CASSMGQGYEQYF
TRBV7-9 | CASSPPRQQGIHSPLHF
TRBV27 | CASSLGLAGKETQYF
TRBV6-6 | CASSHVWRDSGNTIYF
TRBV5-5 | CASGGTRFVDNEQFF
TRBV19 | CASSPGQGTTPLHF
TRBV13 | CASAGGQAYEQYF
TRBV6-5 | CASSYSPTGELFF
TRBV7-8 | CATGTSGGETDTQYF
TRBV3-1/TRBV3-2 | CASSQGHEPGTGELFF
TRBV5-6 | CASRTKYSNQPQHF
TRBV5-5 | CASSPRQVGEKLFF
TRBV6-5 | CASSPRRVDGYTF
TRBV11-2 | CASSLDYGLAEYNEQFF
TRBV9 | CASSLGSGNTIYF
TRBV11-2 | CASSSISDSNQPQHF
TRBV7-9 | CASSLQGGLEAFF
TRBV7-9 | CASSFGTVNTEAFF
TRBV7-2 | CASSLGYDSNQPQHF
TRBV30 | CAFRDNSYEQYF
TRBV5-4 | CASSASGGWSYEQYF
TRBV19 | CASTPGQGGLYEQYF
TRBV7-2 | CASSLGIQLGYEQYF
TRBV4-3 | CASSQDREEGYGYTF
TRBV19 | CASRGWGSNQPQHF
TRBV3-1/TRBV3-2 | CASSQGTGGQYNSPLHF
TRBV19 | CASSTVGRETQYF
TRBV4-3 | CASSRGRINEKLFF
TRBV19 | CASSMGGVSQPQHF
TRBV6-6 | CASSYSPNQPQHF
TRBV2 | CASSEDVPYEQYF
TRBV19 | CASSMASFPYNEQFF
TRBV5-4 | CASRPGTAKGYEQYF
TRBV29-1 | CSVEPSGSTEQYF
TRBV2 | CASSEWGSGNTIYF
TRBV2 | CASSGQGWNQPQHF
TRBV6-5 | CAGKTGTGGSSPLHF
TRBV2 | CASSDRGNTIYF
TRBV9 | CASSGRTSGSYEQYF